These 20 T cell receptor beta chains were sequenced from one sample in a study of T cells after posttransplantation cyclophosphamide. Sequencing was performed with immunoSEQ multiplex PCR; in TCRdb, only in-frame clones are kept and a portion is missing. The sample shows 20,000 to 30,000 clones, none of them appearing just once. Specimen: PBMCs. All receptors come from a woman between 45 and 65 years old in good health, CMV-negative, and a related stem cell transplant donor.

This clone came up many times. The chain has TRBV29-1 and TRBJ2-7; 11 positions agree with TRBD2. CDR3 length equals 14 residues. V dropped 7 bases and J dropped 0; count of bases not matched to a gene: 5. Germline V gives CDR1 SQVTM, CDR2 ANQGSEA. The CDR3 DNA sequence: TGCAGCGCGCAGACTAGCGGGACCTCCTACGAGCAGTACTTC. Encoded protein: CSAQTSGTSYEQYF.

This clone came up many times. The chain carries TRBV7-8 and TRBJ1-1; D is undetermined. This CDR3 spans 14 amino acids. The germline V and J ends were trimmed by 4 bases and 1 base, with 10 bases remaining between them. Per germline, CDR1 SGHVS and CDR2 FQNEAQ. Written as DNA, the CDR3 is TGTGCCAGCAGCTCCGGACTGTCGAACACTGAAGCTTTCTTT. It codes for CASSSGLSNTEAFF.

This clone has ten or more counts. The chain links TRBV2 to TRBJ2-7, with D perhaps TRBD2 (7 bases). Germline loops: CDR1 SNHLY, CDR2 FYNNEI. V lost 6 bases, J lost 2 bases, and 17 bases lay in between. The CDR3 runs to 15 residues. CDR3 nucleotides: TGTGCCAGCAGGACCCCCGGGGGGCCACCCTACGAGCAGTACTTC. This codes for CASRTPGGPPYEQYF.

This clone appeared many times. The rearrangement uses TRBV7-2 and TRBJ1-1; D uncertain. This CDR3 region has 14 residues. Deletions cut 1 base from V and 4 bases from J, with 10 bases between. Germline-derived CDR1 and CDR2 are SGHTA and FQGNSA. The CDR3 coding sequence is TGTGCCAGCAGCTTAGTGTCAGGAGGCACTGAAGCTTTCTTT. Protein product: CASSLVSGGTEAFF.

At least ten counts were recorded for this clone. This chain joins TRBV5-1 and TRBJ2-7; D remains ambiguous. The V end lost 1 base, the J end lost 5 bases, and 16 bases lay between the germline ends. The CDR3 length is 15 residues. Germline CDR1 is SGHRS and CDR2 is YFSETQ. This CDR3 is CASSLSGLKVHEQYF. The CDR3, as DNA: TGCGCCAGCAGCTTGTCAGGCCTAAAGGTCCACGAGCAGTACTTC.

This clone showed up many times. V and J are TRBV12-5 and TRBJ2-2; 12 nucleotides line up with TRBD2. V lost 2 bases to trimming and J lost 0 bases; unmatched junction nucleotides: 10. The length of the CDR3 is 20 residues. The germline CDR1 and CDR2 sequences are LGHNT and FRNRAP. The CDR3 coding sequence is TGTGCTAGTGGTTTGTTACTAGCGGGGGGCTCTCGTGCGAACACCGGGGAGCTGTTTTTT. Translation gives CASGLLLAGGSRANTGELFF.

This clone was recorded many times. The V gene is TRBV2, the J gene TRBJ2-7; 7 bases are shared with TRBD1. Germline CDR1 SNHLY, CDR2 FYNNEI. V lost 7 bases to trimming and J lost 2 bases; unmatched junction nucleotides: 5. This CDR3 is built from 13 residues. The CDR3 sequence is CASTSDRTYEQYF. CDR3 DNA: TGTGCCAGCACTTCGGACAGGACCTACGAGCAGTACTTC.

The table lists this clone with many counts. The rearrangement joins TRBV7-3 to TRBJ2-1; 7 positions agree with TRBD1. Germline trimming cut 5 bases from V and 10 bases from J; bases unmatched to any gene: 8. The CDR3 is made up of 13 amino acids. The germline CDR1 and CDR2 sequences are SGHTA and FQGTGA. Written as DNA, the CDR3 is TGTGCCAGCAGCGATTACAGGGGAAGCGAGCAGTTCTTC. Its protein is CASSDYRGSEQFF.

This clone was seen a few times. A read error may explain this, as a much larger clone is one base away. V gene TRBV2 combines with J gene TRBJ2-5; TRBD2 agrees at 7 bases. V shed 10 bases, J shed 11 bases, and the junction held 13 bases outside the gene matches. The CDR3 runs to 12 residues. Germline V gene lookup returns CDR1 SNHLY and CDR2 FYNNEI. CDR3 region: CATGTNLWEQYF. CDR3 nucleotides: TGTGCCACCGGGACTAATTTATGGGAGCAGTACTTC.

This clone was seen many times. J is TRBJ1-1 and V is TRBV5-6; D ambiguous. The V gene's germline CDR1 is SGHDT and CDR2 YYEEEE. V was clipped by 2 bases and J by 3 bases, with 14 bases between them. The CDR3 covers 15 residues. The CDR3 bases are TGTGCCAGCAGCTTCGATCCGGGTGCGGACACTGAAGCTTTCTTT. It translates to CASSFDPGADTEAFF. Using reference TRBV5-6 and TRBJ1-1 for the parts outside the CDR3, the full variable domain is DAGVTQSPTHLIKTRGQQVTLRCSPKSGHDTVSWYQQALGQGPQFIFQYYEEEERQRGNFPDRFSGHQFPNYSSELNVNALLLGDSALYLCASSFDPGADTEAFFGQGTRLTVV.

A few counts support this clone. The gene calls are TRBV6-1 and TRBJ2-7, with 9 bases fitting TRBD1. Germline V lookup: CDR1 MNHNS, CDR2 SASEGT. The CDR3 has 15 amino acids. Trimming removed 6 bases from V and 3 bases from J; junction bases left unmatched: 9. In DNA form, the CDR3 reads TGTGCCAGCAGCTCCCCGGGACAGGGAGACTACGAGCAGTACTTC. Translation: CASSSPGQGDYEQYF.

In its sample, this clone was seen many times. Different DNA sequences within this sample yield the same CDR3. The J gene is TRBJ1-6, the V gene TRBV5-1; 7 nucleotides agree with TRBD1. The germline V gene has CDR1 SGHRS and CDR2 YFSETQ. The CDR3 loop spans 16 amino acids. Trimming cost V 4 bases and J 5 bases; bases outside gene matches: 9. Here the CDR3 DNA reads TGCGCCAGCAGCACCACGACAGGGCCAAATAATTCACCCCTCCACTTT. This translates into CASSTTTGPNNSPLHF.

V usage is TRBV15 and J usage is TRBJ2-3, with a weak D call TRBD2 (7 bases). The germline V gene has CDR1 LNHNV and CDR2 YYDKDF (reference sequence). V shed 8 bases and J shed 4 bases, with 16 bases lying between them. This CDR3 is 14 amino acids long. The CDR3 sequence: CATLREGGADTQYF. CDR3 DNA: TGTGCCACCCTTAGGGAAGGGGGGGCAGATACGCAGTATTTT.

This clone was detected a few times. A much larger clone lies one base from this, so it may be a read error. This chain connects TRBV18 to TRBJ1-2; 10 bases are shared with TRBD1. With V trimmed by 1 base and J by 6 bases, 5 bases remained unmatched. Germline loops: CDR1 KGHSH, CDR2 LQKENI. There are 15 residues in the CDR3. The CDR3 loop reads CASSPLDRGLNGYTF. Here the CDR3 DNA reads TGTGCCAGCTCACCACTCGACAGGGGGCTTAATGGCTACACCTTC.

This clone was seen ten or more times. The gene calls are TRBV5-5 and TRBJ2-5; D not certain. Germline V gene lookup returns CDR1 SGHKS and CDR2 YYEKEE (reference sequence). With 4 bases removed from V and 2 bases from J, the gap between germline ends came to 9 bases. This CDR3 has 13 residues. As DNA, the CDR3 is TGTGCCAGCAGCCGACATCTACAAGAGACCCAGTACTTC. Translation: CASSRHLQETQYF.

The sample holds many counts of this clone. The V call is TRBV2, the J call TRBJ1-2; TRBD1 aligns across 9 bases. Germline CDR1 and CDR2: SNHLY and FYNNEI. With 8 bases clipped from V and 3 bases from J, the junction kept 4 bases outside the gene matches. The CDR3 is made up of 13 amino acids. CDR3 coding DNA: TGTGCCAGCGTTCGGGACAGGGACTATGGCTACACCTTC. As protein: CASVRDRDYGYTF.

This clone was counted ten times or more. V and J are TRBV2 and TRBJ1-1; the match to TRBD1 covers 7 bases. With 5 bases clipped from V and 4 bases from J, the junction kept 1 base outside the gene matches. CDR3 length: 12 amino acids. In germline, CDR1 is SNHLY, CDR2 FYNNEI. The CDR3 loop is CASSNRGTEAFF. The CDR3 DNA sequence: TGTGCCAGCAGTAACAGGGGCACTGAAGCTTTCTTT.

This clone occurred many times. This chain joins TRBV27 and TRBJ1-2; D perhaps matches TRBD1 (5 bases). The CDR3 extends over 14 amino acids. Trimming pared 6 bases from V and 6 bases from J, leaving 17 bases between. In germline, CDR1 is MNHEY, CDR2 SMNVEV (reference sequence). The CDR3 DNA sequence: TGTGCCAGCAGATTTACAGGTTTAACGCATGGCTACACCTTC. Protein: CASRFTGLTHGYTF.

This clone has a count of ten or more. This chain uses TRBV5-1 with TRBJ2-1, with 7 nucleotides matching TRBD2. CDR3 length: 14 residues. After removal of 6 bases from V and 9 bases from J, the junction contained 12 bases not matched to a gene. Per the germline V gene, CDR1 is SGHRS and CDR2 is YFSETQ. CDR3 DNA: TGCGCCAGCACGATCAGTACTGGGGGGGGTGAGCAGTTCTTC. This translates into CASTISTGGGEQFF. The full variable domain, completed using reference TRBV5-1 and TRBJ2-1, is KAGVTQTPRYLIKTRGQQVTLSCSPISGHRSVSWYQQTPGQGLQFLFEYFSETQRNKGNFPGRFSGRQFSNSRSEMNVSTLELGDSALYLCASTISTGGGEQFFGPGTRLTVL.

The sample holds many counts of this clone. The chain recombines TRBV9 with TRBJ1-1; tentatively, D is TRBD1 (6 bases). V was pared by 3 bases and J by 5 bases, with 14 bases between. There are 14 residues in the CDR3. In germline, CDR1 is SGDLS, CDR2 YYNGEE. CDR3 DNA: TGTGCCAGCAGCGAGGGACCACAGGGAACTGAAGCTTTCTTT. This encodes CASSEGPQGTEAFF.